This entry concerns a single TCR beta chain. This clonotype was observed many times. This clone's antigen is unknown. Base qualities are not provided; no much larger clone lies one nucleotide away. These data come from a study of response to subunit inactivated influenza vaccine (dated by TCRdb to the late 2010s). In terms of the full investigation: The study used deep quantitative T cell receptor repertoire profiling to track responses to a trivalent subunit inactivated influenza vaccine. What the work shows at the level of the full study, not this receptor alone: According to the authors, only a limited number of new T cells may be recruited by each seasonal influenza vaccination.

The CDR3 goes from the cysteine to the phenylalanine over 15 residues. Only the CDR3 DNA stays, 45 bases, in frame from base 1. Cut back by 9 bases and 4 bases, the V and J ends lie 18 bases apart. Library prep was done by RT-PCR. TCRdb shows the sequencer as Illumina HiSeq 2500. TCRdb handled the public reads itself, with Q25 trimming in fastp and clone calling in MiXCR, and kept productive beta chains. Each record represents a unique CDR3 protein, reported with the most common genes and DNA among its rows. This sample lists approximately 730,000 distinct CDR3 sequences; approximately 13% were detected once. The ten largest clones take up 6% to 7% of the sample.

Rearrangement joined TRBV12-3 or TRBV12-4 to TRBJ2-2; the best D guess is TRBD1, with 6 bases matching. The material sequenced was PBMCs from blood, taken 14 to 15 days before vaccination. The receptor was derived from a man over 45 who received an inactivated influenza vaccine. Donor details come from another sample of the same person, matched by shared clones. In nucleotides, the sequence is TGTGCCAGTACCGGGACAAGGGGTTCCACCGGGGAGCTGTTTTTT. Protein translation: CASTGTRGSTGELFF.